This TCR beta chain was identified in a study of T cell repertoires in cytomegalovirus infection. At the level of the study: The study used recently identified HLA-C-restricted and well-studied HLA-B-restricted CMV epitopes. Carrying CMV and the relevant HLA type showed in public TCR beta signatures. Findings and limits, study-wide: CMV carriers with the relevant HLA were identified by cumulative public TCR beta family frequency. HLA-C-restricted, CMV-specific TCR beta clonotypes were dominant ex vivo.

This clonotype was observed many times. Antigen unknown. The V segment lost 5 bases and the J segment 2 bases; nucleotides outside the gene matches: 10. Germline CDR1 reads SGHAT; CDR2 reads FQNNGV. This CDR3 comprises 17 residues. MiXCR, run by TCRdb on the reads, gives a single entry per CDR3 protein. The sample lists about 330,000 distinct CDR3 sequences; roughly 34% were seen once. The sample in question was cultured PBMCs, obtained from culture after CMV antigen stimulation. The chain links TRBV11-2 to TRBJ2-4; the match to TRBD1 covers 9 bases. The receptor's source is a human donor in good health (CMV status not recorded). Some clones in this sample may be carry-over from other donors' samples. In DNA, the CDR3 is TGTGCCAGCAGCCTTACCTTGGGACAGGGTCCCAAAAACATTCAGTACTTC. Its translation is CASSLTLGQGPKNIQYF.